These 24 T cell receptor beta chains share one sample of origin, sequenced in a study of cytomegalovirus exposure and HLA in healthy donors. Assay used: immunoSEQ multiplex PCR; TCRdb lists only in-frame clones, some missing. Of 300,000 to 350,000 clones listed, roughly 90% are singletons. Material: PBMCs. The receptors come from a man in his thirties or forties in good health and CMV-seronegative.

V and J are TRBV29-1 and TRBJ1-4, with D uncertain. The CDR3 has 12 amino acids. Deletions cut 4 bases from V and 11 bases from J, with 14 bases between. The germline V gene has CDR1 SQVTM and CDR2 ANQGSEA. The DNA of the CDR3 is TGCAGCGTTGCGACTGGTAATAGGAAACTGTTTTTT. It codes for CSVATGNRKLFF. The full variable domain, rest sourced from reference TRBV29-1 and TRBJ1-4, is SAVISQKPSRDICQRGTSLTIQCQVDSQVTMMFWYRQQPGQSLTLIATANQGSEATYESGFVIDKFPISRPNLTFSTLTVSNMSPEDSSIYLCSVATGNRKLFFGSGTQLSVL.

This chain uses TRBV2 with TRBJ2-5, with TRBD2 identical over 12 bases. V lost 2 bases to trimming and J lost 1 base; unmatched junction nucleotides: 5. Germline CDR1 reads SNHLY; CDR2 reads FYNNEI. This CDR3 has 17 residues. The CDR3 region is CASSEFRTSGVQETQYF. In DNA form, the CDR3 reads TGTGCCAGCAGTGAATTTAGGACTAGCGGGGTCCAAGAGACCCAGTACTTC.

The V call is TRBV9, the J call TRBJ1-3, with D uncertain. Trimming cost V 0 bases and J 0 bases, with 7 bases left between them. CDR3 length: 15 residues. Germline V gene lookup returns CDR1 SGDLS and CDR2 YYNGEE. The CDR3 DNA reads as TGTGCCAGCAGCGTAGGAGAGCGCTCTGGAAACACCATATATTTT. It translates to CASSVGERSGNTIYF.

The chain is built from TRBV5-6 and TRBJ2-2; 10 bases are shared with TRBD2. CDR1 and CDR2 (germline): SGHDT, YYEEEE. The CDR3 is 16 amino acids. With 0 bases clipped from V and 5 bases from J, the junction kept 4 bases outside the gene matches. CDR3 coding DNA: TGTGCCAGCAGCTTGGAACTAGCGGGGTTGACCGGGGAGCTGTTTTTT. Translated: CASSLELAGLTGELFF.

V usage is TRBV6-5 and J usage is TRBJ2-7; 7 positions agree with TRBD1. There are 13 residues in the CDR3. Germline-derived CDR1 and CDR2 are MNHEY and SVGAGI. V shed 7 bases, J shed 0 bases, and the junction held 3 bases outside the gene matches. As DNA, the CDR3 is TGTGCCAGCAACCGGGACAGCTCCTACGAGCAGTACTTC. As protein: CASNRDSSYEQYF.

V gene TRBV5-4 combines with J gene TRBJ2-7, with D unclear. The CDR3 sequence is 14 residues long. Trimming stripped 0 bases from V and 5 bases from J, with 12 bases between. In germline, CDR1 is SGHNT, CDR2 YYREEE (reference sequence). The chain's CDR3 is CASSLDSHVDEQYF. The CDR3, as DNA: TGTGCCAGCAGCTTGGACAGCCATGTGGACGAGCAGTACTTC.

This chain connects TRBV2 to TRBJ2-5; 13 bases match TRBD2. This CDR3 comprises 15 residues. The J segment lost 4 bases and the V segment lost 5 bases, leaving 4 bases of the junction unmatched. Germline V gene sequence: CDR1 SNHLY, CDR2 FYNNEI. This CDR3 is CASSPGLAGRETQYF. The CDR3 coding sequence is TGTGCCAGCAGTCCGGGACTAGCGGGGAGAGAGACCCAGTACTTC.

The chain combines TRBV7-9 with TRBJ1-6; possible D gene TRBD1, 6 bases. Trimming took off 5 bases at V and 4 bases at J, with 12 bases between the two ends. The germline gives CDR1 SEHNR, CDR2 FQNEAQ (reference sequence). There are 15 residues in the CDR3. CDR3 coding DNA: TGTGCCAGCAGCGACGGACAGCCTTATAATTCACCCCTCCACTTT. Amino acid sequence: CASSDGQPYNSPLHF.

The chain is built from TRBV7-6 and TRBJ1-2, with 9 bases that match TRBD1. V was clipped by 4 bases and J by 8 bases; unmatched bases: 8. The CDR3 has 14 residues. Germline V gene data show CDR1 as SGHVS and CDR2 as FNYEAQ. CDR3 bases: TGTGCCAGCAGCTCACCGGGACAGGGATACGGCTACACCTTC. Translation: CASSSPGQGYGYTF.

The CDR3 protein is CASSLYQGFSETQYF. CDR3 DNA sequence: TGTGCCAGCAGCTTATACCAGGGGTTTTCGGAGACCCAGTACTTC. V and J are TRBV5-4 and TRBJ2-5, with a tentative D call TRBD1 (6 bases). V lost 2 bases to trimming and J lost 5 bases, with 16 bases between them. Germline V gives CDR1 SGHNT, CDR2 YYREEE (reference sequence). The CDR3 runs 15 residues.

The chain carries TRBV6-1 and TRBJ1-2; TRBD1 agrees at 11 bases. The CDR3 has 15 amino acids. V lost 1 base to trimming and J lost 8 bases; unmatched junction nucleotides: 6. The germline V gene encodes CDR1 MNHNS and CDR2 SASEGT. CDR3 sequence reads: CASSEGGTGGKGYTF. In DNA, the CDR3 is TGTGCCAGCAGTGAAGGGGGGACAGGGGGGAAAGGCTACACCTTC.

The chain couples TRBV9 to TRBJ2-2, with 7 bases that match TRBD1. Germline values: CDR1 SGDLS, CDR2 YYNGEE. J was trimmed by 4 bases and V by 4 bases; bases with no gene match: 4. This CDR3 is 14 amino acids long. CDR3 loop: CASSTTGLTGELFF. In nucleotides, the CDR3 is TGTGCCAGCAGCACGACAGGGCTCACCGGGGAGCTGTTTTTT.

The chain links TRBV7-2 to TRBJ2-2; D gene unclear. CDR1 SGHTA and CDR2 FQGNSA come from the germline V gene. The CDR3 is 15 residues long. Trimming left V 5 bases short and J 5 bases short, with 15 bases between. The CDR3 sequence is CASSALTGATGELFF. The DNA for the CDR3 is TGTGCCAGCAGCGCCCTAACGGGTGCTACCGGGGAGCTGTTTTTT.

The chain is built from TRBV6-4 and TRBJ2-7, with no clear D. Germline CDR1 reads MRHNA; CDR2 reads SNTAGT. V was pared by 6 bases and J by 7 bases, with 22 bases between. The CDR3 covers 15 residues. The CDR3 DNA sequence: TGTGCCAGCAGGCTCCCTGGTGGCGCGCCGGAGGAGCAGTACTTC. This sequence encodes CASRLPGGAPEEQYF.

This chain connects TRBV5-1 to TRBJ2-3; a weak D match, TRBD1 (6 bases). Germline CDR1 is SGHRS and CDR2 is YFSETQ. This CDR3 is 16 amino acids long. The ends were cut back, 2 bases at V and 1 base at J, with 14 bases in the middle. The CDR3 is CASSLGGSGGTDTQYF. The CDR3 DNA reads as TGCGCCAGCAGCTTAGGCGGGTCAGGGGGCACAGATACGCAGTATTTT.

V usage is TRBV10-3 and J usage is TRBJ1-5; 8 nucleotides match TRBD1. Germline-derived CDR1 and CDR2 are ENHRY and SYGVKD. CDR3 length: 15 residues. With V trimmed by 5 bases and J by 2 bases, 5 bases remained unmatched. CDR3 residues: CAISQGAIGNQPQHF. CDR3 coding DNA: TGTGCCATCAGTCAGGGGGCGATTGGCAATCAGCCCCAGCATTTT.

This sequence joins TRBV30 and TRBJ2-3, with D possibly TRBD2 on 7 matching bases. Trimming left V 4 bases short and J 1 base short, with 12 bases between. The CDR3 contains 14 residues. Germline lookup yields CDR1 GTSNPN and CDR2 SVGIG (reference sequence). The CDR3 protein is CAWNRGAGTDTQYF. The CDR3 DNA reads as TGTGCCTGGAACCGGGGGGCTGGCACAGATACGCAGTATTTT.

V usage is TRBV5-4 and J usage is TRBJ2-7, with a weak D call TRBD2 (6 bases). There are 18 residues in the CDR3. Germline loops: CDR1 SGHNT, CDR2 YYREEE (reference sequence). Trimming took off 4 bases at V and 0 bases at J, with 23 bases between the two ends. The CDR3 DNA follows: TGTGCCAGCAGCGGAGCGTCCCCGACTAGTGGTGGCTCCTACGAGCAGTACTTC. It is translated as CASSGASPTSGGSYEQYF. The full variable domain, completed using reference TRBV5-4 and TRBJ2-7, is ETGVTQSPTHLIKTRGQQVTLRCSSQSGHNTVSWYQQALGQGPQFIFQYYREEENGRGNFPPRFSGLQFPNYSSELNVNALELDDSALYLCASSGASPTSGGSYEQYFGPGTRLTVT.

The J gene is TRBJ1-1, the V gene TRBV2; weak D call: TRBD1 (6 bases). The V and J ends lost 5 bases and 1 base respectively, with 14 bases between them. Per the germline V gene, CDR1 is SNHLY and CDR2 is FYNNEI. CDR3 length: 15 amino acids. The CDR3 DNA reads TGTGCCAGCAGTTCGCCCGCAGGGGCGAACACTGAAGCTTTCTTT. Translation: CASSSPAGANTEAFF.

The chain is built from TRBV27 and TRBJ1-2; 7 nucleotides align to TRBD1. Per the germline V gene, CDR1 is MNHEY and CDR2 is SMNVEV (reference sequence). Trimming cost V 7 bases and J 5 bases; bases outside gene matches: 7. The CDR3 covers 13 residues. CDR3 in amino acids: CASTTGAPYGYTF. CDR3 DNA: TGTGCCAGCACCACAGGGGCACCATATGGCTACACCTTC.

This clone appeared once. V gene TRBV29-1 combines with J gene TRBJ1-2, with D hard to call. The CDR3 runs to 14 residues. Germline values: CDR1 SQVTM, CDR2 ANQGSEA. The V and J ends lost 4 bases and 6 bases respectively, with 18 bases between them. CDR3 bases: TGCAGCGTTGGATTACCGATGCTACTCGATGGCTACACCTTC. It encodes CSVGLPMLLDGYTF.

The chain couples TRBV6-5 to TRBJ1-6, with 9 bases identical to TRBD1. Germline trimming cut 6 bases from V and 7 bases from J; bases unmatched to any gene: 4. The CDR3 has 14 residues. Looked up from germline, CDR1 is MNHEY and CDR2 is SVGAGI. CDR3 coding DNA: TGTGCCAGCAGGGGGACAGGGAGCAATTCACCCCTCCACTTT. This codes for CASRGTGSNSPLHF.

The CDR3 DNA follows: TGTGCCAGCAGCTTAAGCGGGGGGGCCCAAGAGACCCAGTACTTC. Its translation is CASSLSGGAQETQYF. This chain uses TRBV5-4 with TRBJ2-5; the match to TRBD2 covers 10 bases. CDR3 size: 15 residues. Per germline, CDR1 SGHNT and CDR2 YYREEE (reference sequence). Trimming took 2 bases from V and 1 from J; bases not matched to a gene: 2.

The CDR3 nucleotides are TGTGCCAGCAGTGACAGGGGGCATCAGCCCCAGCATTTT. Protein sequence: CASSDRGHQPQHF. The chain has TRBV6-1 and TRBJ1-5, with 8 bases aligning to TRBD1. Germline trimming cut 3 bases from V and 5 bases from J; bases unmatched to any gene: 0. Germline V CDR1 and CDR2: MNHNS, SASEGT. This CDR3 comprises 13 residues.